These 9 T cell receptor beta chains originate from one sample sequenced in a study of cytomegalovirus exposure and HLA in healthy donors. The PCR was carried out with 60 Vbeta primers and 13 Jbeta primers. Assay: immunoSEQ multiplex PCR; the TCRdb copy retains only in-frame clones and omits some. Of over 70,000 clones listed, roughly 78% were seen once; the top ten hold roughly 2.6%. The material sequenced was PBMCs. The source of these receptors is a male donor in good health and CMV-seropositive.

The CDR3 DNA reads as TGTGCCAGCAGCTCAATTAACAGGGGAGACACTGAAGCTTTCTTT. Its translation is CASSSINRGDTEAFF. The chain employs TRBV5-5 and TRBJ1-1; TRBD1 aligns across 7 bases. CDR3 length: 15 amino acids. Germline V lookup: CDR1 SGHKS, CDR2 YYEKEE (reference sequence). With 3 bases clipped from V and 3 bases from J, the junction kept 8 bases outside the gene matches.

This sequence joins TRBV28 and TRBJ2-2, with D possibly TRBD1 on 5 matching bases. The V end lost 1 base, the J end lost 4 bases, and 10 bases lay between the germline ends. Germline V CDR1 and CDR2: MDHEN, SYDVKM. This CDR3 has 15 amino acids. CDR3: CASSLFEQVTGELFF. The CDR3 nucleotides read TGTGCCAGCAGTTTATTCGAACAGGTCACCGGGGAGCTGTTTTTT.

This chain joins TRBV19 and TRBJ1-1; 7 bases align to TRBD1. Looked up from germline, CDR1 is LNHDA and CDR2 is SQIVND (reference sequence). This CDR3 region has 16 residues. Trimming took 6 bases from V and 1 from J; bases not matched to a gene: 11. The CDR3 nucleotides read TGTGCCAGTAGCCCTCAAGCCAGGGGGACGAACACTGAAGCTTTCTTT. Residues: CASSPQARGTNTEAFF.

The gene calls are TRBV6-1 and TRBJ1-3; TRBD1 might be the D (5 bases). Trimming stripped 3 bases from V and 3 bases from J, with 18 bases between. The germline V gene has CDR1 MNHNS and CDR2 SASEGT. The CDR3 is 17 residues long. CDR3 loop: CASSDGGGGSSGNTIYF. The CDR3 nucleotides read TGTGCCAGCAGTGATGGCGGGGGTGGATCAAGTGGAAACACCATATATTTT.

The chain has TRBV7-9 and TRBJ2-1; weak D call: TRBD1 (6 bases). CDR1 is SEHNR and CDR2 is FQNEAQ in the germline V gene (reference sequence). This CDR3 contains 15 residues. The V end lost 5 bases, the J end lost 5 bases, and 16 bases lay between the germline ends. As DNA, the CDR3 is TGTGCCAGCAGCGCCTGGGACACGGCTAACAATGAGCAGTTCTTC. This sequence encodes CASSAWDTANNEQFF.

The chain couples TRBV2 to TRBJ2-7; TRBD2 is a possible D gene (6 bases). The CDR3 length is 12 residues. Germline V lookup: CDR1 SNHLY, CDR2 FYNNEI. With 8 bases removed from V and 0 bases from J, the gap between germline ends came to 8 bases. For the CDR3, the DNA is TGTGCCAGCGTCGGGAGCTCCTACGAGCAGTACTTC. Translation: CASVGSSYEQYF.

This sequence joins TRBV19 and TRBJ1-1, with 7 bases fitting TRBD1. The CDR3 length is 14 residues. Germline CDR1 reads LNHDA; CDR2 reads SQIVND (reference sequence). V was pared by 6 bases and J by 0 bases, with 4 bases of the junction left unmatched. The CDR3 DNA is TGTGCCAGTAGAGGGGGCGAGATGAACACTGAAGCTTTCTTT. Encoded protein: CASRGGEMNTEAFF.

The chain couples TRBV28 to TRBJ2-6; 9 positions agree with TRBD2. CDR1 and CDR2 from the germline V gene are MDHEN and SYDVKM. V trimming: 6 bases; J trimming: 0 bases; junction bases outside the gene matches: 6. The CDR3 extends over 17 amino acids. CDR3 sequence reads: CASRPRGGDSGANVLTF. CDR3 nucleotide sequence: TGTGCCAGCAGACCCCGCGGGGGGGACTCTGGGGCCAACGTCCTGACTTTC.

The chain recombines TRBV9 with TRBJ2-7, with TRBD1 matching 8 bases. V gave up 4 bases and J gave up 2 bases; unmatched junction bases: 8. Per germline, CDR1 SGDLS and CDR2 YYNGEE. The CDR3 consists of 15 residues. The chain's CDR3 is CASSPAGGQTYEQYF. CDR3 in DNA: TGTGCCAGCAGCCCCGCAGGGGGCCAAACCTACGAGCAGTACTTC.